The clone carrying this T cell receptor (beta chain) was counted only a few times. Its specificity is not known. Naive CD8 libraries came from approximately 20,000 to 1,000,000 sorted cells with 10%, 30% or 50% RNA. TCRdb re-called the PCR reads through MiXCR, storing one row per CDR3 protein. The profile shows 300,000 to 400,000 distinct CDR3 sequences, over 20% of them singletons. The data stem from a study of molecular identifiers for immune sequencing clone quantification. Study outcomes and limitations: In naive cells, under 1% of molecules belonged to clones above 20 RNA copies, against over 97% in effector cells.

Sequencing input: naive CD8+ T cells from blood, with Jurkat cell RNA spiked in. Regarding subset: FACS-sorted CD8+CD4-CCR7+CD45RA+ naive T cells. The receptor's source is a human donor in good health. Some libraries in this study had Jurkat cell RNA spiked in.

The CDR3 DNA follows: TGTGCCAGCAGCTCTTTTCCGACAGGTTCTAGCACAGATACGCAGTATTTT. Its translation: CASSSFPTGSSTDTQYF. The genes are TRBV11-2 and TRBJ2-3; tentatively, D is TRBD1 (6 bases). The CDR3 runs 17 residues. From germline, CDR1 is SGHAT and CDR2 FQNNGV. The V end was cut by 4 bases, the J end by 0 bases, with 17 bases between. The full variable domain, with the rest looked up from reference TRBV11-2 and TRBJ2-3, is EAGVAQSPRYKIIEKRQSVAFWCNPISGHATLYWYQQILGQGPKLLIQFQNNGVVDDSQLPKDRFSAERLKGVDSTLKIQPAKLEDSAVYLCASSSFPTGSSTDTQYFGPGTRLTVL.